These 27 T cell receptor beta chains share one sample of origin, sequenced in a study of Graves' ophthalmopathy and Graves' hyperthyroidism. The authors amplified TCR beta CDR3 regions, and they did so from RNA transcripts for repertoire sequencing. RT-PCR in the first round used HTBI primers; a second-round multiplex PCR followed. TCRdb fed the multiplex PCR reads into MiXCR, producing one record per CDR3 protein. The data show about 400,000 distinct CDR3 sequences, 20% to 25% seen once. The sample comprised peripheral blood. The receptors derive from a woman between 18 and 30 years old with stable Graves' hyperthyroidism.

Turning to this clonotype: The junction departs from the called germline gene at one end, perhaps through a read error. This chain joins TRBV19 and TRBJ2-4; 7 bases are a match to TRBD2. Germline values: CDR1 LNHDA, CDR2 SQIVND (reference sequence). This CDR3 is built from 14 residues. The CDR3 protein is CASSVAGPKNIKYF. CDR3 nucleotide sequence: TGTGCCAGTAGTGTAGCGGGCCCCAAAAACATTAAGTACTTC.

At least ten counts were recorded for this clonotype. This chain connects TRBV27 to TRBJ1-1; 11 bases are shared with TRBD1. The V and J ends lost 5 bases and 4 bases, in that order; junction bases with no gene match: 6. The germline CDR1 and CDR2 sequences are MNHEY and SMNVEV (reference sequence). CDR3 length: 15 amino acids. The CDR3 sequence: CASSPWTGGGTEAFF. The CDR3 region has the DNA TGTGCCAGCAGTCCCTGGACAGGGGGCGGCACTGAAGCTTTCTTT.

This chain joins TRBV3-1 and TRBJ2-7; TRBD1 or TRBD2 may be the D gene (5 bases each). V lost 1 base to trimming and J lost 6 bases, with 16 bases between them. Per the germline V gene, CDR1 is LGHDT and CDR2 is YNNKEL (reference sequence). The CDR3 consists of 15 residues. The CDR3 reads CASSQVQGTSLEQYF. DNA of the CDR3: TGTGCCAGCAGCCAAGTACAAGGGACGTCCCTCGAGCAGTACTTC.

This clonotype has only a few counts. V usage is TRBV30 and J usage is TRBJ1-3; the D is unclear. The CDR3 sequence is 14 residues long. Trimming cost V 2 bases and J 0 bases, with 8 bases left between them. The germline CDR1 and CDR2 sequences are GTSNPN and SVGIG (reference sequence). The DNA for the CDR3 is TGTGCCTGGAGTAACAGCTTCTCTGGAAACACCATATATTTT. Translation: CAWSNSFSGNTIYF.

At least ten counts were recorded for this clonotype. The chain combines TRBV20-1 with TRBJ1-6; the D gene is possibly TRBD1 (5 bases). The V end was cut by 5 bases, the J end by 5 bases, with 13 bases between. Germline V gene lookup returns CDR1 DFQATT and CDR2 SNEGSKA (reference sequence). CDR3 length equals 14 residues. The CDR3 bases are TGCAGTGCTCATCTGGGACCCCATAATTCACCCCTCCACTTT. It codes for CSAHLGPHNSPLHF.

This clonotype came up once. The genes are TRBV6-1 and TRBJ1-2, with 8 bases matching TRBD1. The V gene's germline CDR1 is MNHNS and CDR2 SASEGT. Germline trimming cut 5 bases from V and 2 bases from J; bases unmatched to any gene: 7. CDR3 length: 15 amino acids. The CDR3 DNA is TGTGCCAGCAGTCGCGGACAGGGTTGGAACTATGGCTACACCTTC. Translating gives CASSRGQGWNYGYTF.

This clonotype was seen only a few times. A read error may be the cause here, since a much bigger clone is one base away. V and J are TRBV2 and TRBJ2-7; possibly TRBD1 or TRBD2 for D (5 bases each). CDR1 is SNHLY and CDR2 is FYNNEI in the germline V gene. CDR3 length equals 13 residues. Here the CDR3 reads CASLDGGLREHYF. The DNA for the CDR3 is TGTGCCAGTCTGGATGGGGGTCTGAGGGAGCATTACTTC.

The sample holds many counts of this clonotype. V gene TRBV5-1 combines with J gene TRBJ2-3; D tentatively reads TRBD1 or TRBD2 (6 bases each). CDR1 and CDR2 (germline): SGHRS, YFSETQ. With 0 bases removed from V and 13 bases from J, the gap between germline ends came to 12 bases. The CDR3 consists of 12 residues. The CDR3 is CASSLESGAKYF. The CDR3 region has the DNA TGCGCCAGCAGCTTGGAGTCGGGGGCAAAGTATTTT. Supplemented by reference TRBV5-1 and TRBJ2-3, the full variable domain reads KAGVTQTPRYLIKTRGQQVTLSCSPISGHRSVSWYQQTPGQGLQFLFEYFSETQRNKGNFPGRFSGRQFSNSRSEMNVSTLELGDSALYLCASSLESGAKYFGPGTRLTVL.

This clonotype showed up many times. V usage is TRBV12-3 or TRBV12-4 and J usage is TRBJ1-1, with 10 bases lining up with TRBD1. This CDR3 region has 15 residues. J gave up 5 bases and V 5 bases, and 8 bases lay outside the gene matches. This CDR3 reads CASSLRQGAPTEAFF. In nucleotides, the CDR3 is TGTGCCAGCAGTCTCAGACAGGGGGCGCCGACTGAAGCTTTCTTT.

This clonotype appeared many times. V usage is TRBV6-5 and J usage is TRBJ2-5; 8 positions match TRBD1. The CDR3 consists of 17 residues. Germline lookup yields CDR1 MNHEY and CDR2 SVGAGI. Trimming cost V 4 bases and J 0 bases; bases outside gene matches: 10. The CDR3, as DNA: TGTGCCAGCAGTTCCCTCGGACAGGGAAAGTACCAAGAGACCCAGTACTTC. Protein sequence: CASSSLGQGKYQETQYF.

This clonotype was seen at least ten times. V is TRBV20-1 and J is TRBJ1-5, with D maybe TRBD1 (5 bases). V lost 3 bases, J lost 3 bases, and 12 bases lay in between. Germline V CDR1 and CDR2: DFQATT, SNEGSKA (reference sequence). The CDR3 covers 14 residues. CDR3 bases: TGCAGTGCTAGTAGTCGGACACACAATCAGCCCCAGCATTTT. Protein: CSASSRTHNQPQHF.

This clonotype was seen ten or more times. The rearrangement uses TRBV2 and TRBJ1-2, with a tentative D call TRBD1 (5 bases). Germline CDR1 is SNHLY and CDR2 is FYNNEI. CDR3 length: 14 residues. V was clipped by 5 bases and J by 4 bases, with 14 bases between them. The CDR3 sequence is CASSPGRGSYGYTF. The CDR3 DNA reads as TGTGCCAGCAGTCCAGGACGGGGGTCCTATGGCTACACCTTC.

This clonotype was seen many times. V is TRBV20-1 and J is TRBJ2-5; D may be TRBD1 (6 bases). V was cut by 5 bases and J by 1 base, with 8 bases left in between. Germline lookup yields CDR1 DFQATT and CDR2 SNEGSKA (reference sequence). The CDR3 contains 12 residues. CDR3 sequence: CSAGGGQETQYF. CDR3 nucleotide sequence: TGCAGTGCTGGGGGCGGCCAAGAGACCCAGTACTTC.

V usage is TRBV4-1 and J usage is TRBJ1-3; no clear D gene. The V gene's germline CDR1 is MGHRA and CDR2 YSYEKL. The CDR3 runs 15 residues. V was clipped by 4 bases and J by 0 bases, with 10 bases between them. CDR3 coding DNA: TGCGCCAGCAGCCGCCCCGACACCTCTGGAAACACCATATATTTT. It specifies CASSRPDTSGNTIYF.

This clonotype was picked up many times. This may be a read error: a much more frequent sequence differs by one nucleotide. This rearrangement joins TRBV2 to TRBJ2-7; 9 bases match TRBD1. Germline V gene lookup returns CDR1 SNHLY and CDR2 FYNNEI. The J segment lost 4 bases and the V segment lost 2 bases, leaving 9 bases of the junction unmatched. This CDR3 is built from 16 residues. In DNA, the CDR3 is TGTGCCAGCAGTGAACCCGTAAACGGACAGGGGTACGAGCAGTACTTC. Translated: CASSEPVNGQGYEQYF.

The chain recombines TRBV12-3 or TRBV12-4 with TRBJ1-1; no reliable D call. This CDR3 is built from 14 residues. The V end lost 3 bases, the J end lost 3 bases, and 11 bases lay between the germline ends. The CDR3 is CASSFNSPDTEAFF. The CDR3 region has the DNA TGTGCCAGCAGTTTTAACAGTCCCGACACTGAAGCTTTCTTT.

This clonotype occurred many times. The rearrangement uses TRBV7-2 and TRBJ1-2; 8 bases fit TRBD1. Germline CDR1 SGHTA, CDR2 FQGNSA. This CDR3 spans 15 amino acids. J was trimmed by 6 bases and V by 5 bases; bases with no gene match: 11. CDR3 sequence (DNA): TGTGCCAGCAGCGAGCACCCCAGGGGGCCGGATGGCTACACCTTC. Protein product: CASSEHPRGPDGYTF.

This clonotype was observed a handful of times. This chain joins TRBV4-3 and TRBJ1-3; maybe TRBD1 (6 bases). Germline-derived CDR1 and CDR2 are LGHNA and YSLEER. CDR3 length: 16 amino acids. V was shortened by 4 bases and J by 3 bases, with 16 bases between the two germline ends. The CDR3 region has the DNA TGCGCCAGCAGCCCCTCGAGGGGGGTAGGTGGAAACACCATATATTTT. Translating it yields CASSPSRGVGGNTIYF.

This clonotype was seen at least ten times. The V and J genes are TRBV12-3 or TRBV12-4 and TRBJ1-5; D uncertain. The CDR3 covers 14 residues. Trimming stripped 1 base from V and 4 bases from J, with 8 bases between. The CDR3 loop reads CASSLGRMNQPQHF. The CDR3 bases are TGTGCCAGCAGTTTAGGCCGTATGAATCAGCCCCAGCATTTT.

This chain uses TRBV28 with TRBJ2-4; D possibly corresponds to TRBD2 (6 bases). The CDR3 loop spans 16 amino acids. Germline V gene lookup returns CDR1 MDHEN and CDR2 SYDVKM. V was cut by 6 bases and J by 3 bases, with 18 bases left in between. The CDR3 coding sequence is TGTGCCAGCAGCCCTGGGGGGACCAAACTCAAAAACATTCAGTACTTC. Protein product: CASSPGGTKLKNIQYF. Using reference TRBV28 and TRBJ2-4 for the parts outside the CDR3, the full variable domain is DVKVTQSSRYLVKRTGEKVFLECVQDMDHENMFWYRQDPGLGLRLIYFSYDVKMKEKGDIPEGYSVSREKKERFSLILESASTNQTSMYLCASSPGGTKLKNIQYFGAGTRLSVL.

This clonotype was seen ten or more times. The J gene is TRBJ2-7, the V gene TRBV5-1; 7 nucleotides agree with TRBD2. Germline assignment: CDR1 SGHRS and CDR2 YFSETQ. V shed 6 bases and J 0 bases; nucleotides not matched to a gene: 18. The CDR3 is 18 amino acids. This chain's CDR3 is CASNPTEGIGLDSYEQYF. The CDR3 DNA follows: TGCGCCAGCAACCCGACAGAGGGAATAGGACTAGACTCCTACGAGCAGTACTTC.

This clonotype was observed at least ten times. The chain recombines TRBV5-1 with TRBJ2-7; D is perhaps TRBD2 (5 bases). Germline CDR1 is SGHRS and CDR2 is YFSETQ. V lost 2 bases and J 5 bases, leaving 11 bases between the germline ends. The CDR3 loop spans 13 amino acids. DNA for the CDR3: TGCGCCAGCAGCTTTGGGCTAGCCGACGAGCAGTACTTC. Translating it yields CASSFGLADEQYF.

The sample holds many counts of this clonotype. This sequence may be a read error, since a much larger clone differs from it by one base. The chain recombines TRBV11-2 with TRBJ1-1; D may be TRBD1 (6 bases). The CDR3 sequence is 14 residues long. CDR1 is SGHAT, CDR2 FQNNGV, per germline. CDR3 loop: CASSPQGWDTGAFF. For the CDR3, the DNA is TGTGCCAGCAGCCCACAGGGTTGGGACACTGGAGCTTTCTTT.

V and J are TRBV5-8 and TRBJ1-5, with a possible D match to TRBD1 (5 bases). The CDR3 runs 15 residues. Trimming pared 4 bases from V and 7 bases from J, leaving 18 bases between. Germline-derived CDR1 and CDR2 are SGHTS and YDEGEE. The CDR3 sequence is CASSQGRTKGQPQHF. CDR3 coding DNA: TGTGCCAGCAGCCAGGGTCGGACAAAAGGGCAGCCCCAGCATTTT.

This sequence joins TRBV6-2 or TRBV6-3 and TRBJ2-7; the D gene could be TRBD1 or TRBD2 (7 bases each). Looked up from germline, CDR1 is MNHEY and CDR2 is SVGEGT. Trimming left V 6 bases short and J 7 bases short, with 13 bases between. CDR3 length: 12 residues. The CDR3 loop reads CASRSGTAEQYF. In DNA form, the CDR3 reads TGTGCCAGCAGGAGCGGGACAGCGGAGCAGTACTTC.

This clonotype was seen at least ten times. V usage is TRBV6-2 or TRBV6-3 and J usage is TRBJ2-7, with 8 bases lining up with TRBD2. In germline, CDR1 is MNHEY, CDR2 SVGEGT. This CDR3 has 15 residues. The J segment lost 2 bases and the V segment lost 2 bases, leaving 5 bases of the junction unmatched. The CDR3 DNA reads as TGTGCCAGCAGTTACGCGGGGGGACCTACCTACGAGCAGTACTTC. It encodes CASSYAGGPTYEQYF.

The table lists this clonotype with many counts. V gene TRBV6-1 combines with J gene TRBJ2-7, with D perhaps TRBD1 (6 bases). The CDR3 consists of 14 residues. The V end was cut by 5 bases, the J end by 3 bases, with 14 bases between. CDR1 is MNHNS, CDR2 SASEGT, per germline. Here the CDR3 DNA reads TGTGCCAGCAGTAAGGGGACAAATATCTACGAGCAGTACTTC. Amino acid sequence: CASSKGTNIYEQYF.